This T cell receptor beta chain was identified in a study of cytomegalovirus exposure and HLA in healthy donors. While unrecorded immune exposures were likely, the donors were nominally healthy when sampled. On this clone: Its antigen is not identified.

The study's findings and limits: The authors later found HLA-associated TCR beta chains more clonally expanded than equally common others. An analysis was carried out later, and it reportedly showed fewer N-insertions in an Asian-associated ancestry cluster than the approximately 610-donor mean. TCR beta chains numbering 164 were designated cytomegalovirus-associated.

Germline loops: CDR1 GTSNPN, CDR2 SVGIG (reference sequence). This CDR3 spans 13 amino acids. V was clipped by 2 bases and J by 3 bases; unmatched bases: 3. Use of 60 Vbeta and 13 Jbeta primers characterized the PCR. TCRdb keeps only in-frame clones here, not all; method: immunoSEQ multiplex PCR. Here the sample spans 110,000 or so clones, 69% being singletons. V usage is TRBV30 and J usage is TRBJ1-1; 7 positions match TRBD1. The material sequenced was PBMCs. This TCR was sampled from a young man in good health and CMV-seronegative. The CDR3 DNA sequence: TGTGCCTGGAGTATCGGACAGGACACTGAAGCTTTCTTT. This codes for CAWSIGQDTEAFF.